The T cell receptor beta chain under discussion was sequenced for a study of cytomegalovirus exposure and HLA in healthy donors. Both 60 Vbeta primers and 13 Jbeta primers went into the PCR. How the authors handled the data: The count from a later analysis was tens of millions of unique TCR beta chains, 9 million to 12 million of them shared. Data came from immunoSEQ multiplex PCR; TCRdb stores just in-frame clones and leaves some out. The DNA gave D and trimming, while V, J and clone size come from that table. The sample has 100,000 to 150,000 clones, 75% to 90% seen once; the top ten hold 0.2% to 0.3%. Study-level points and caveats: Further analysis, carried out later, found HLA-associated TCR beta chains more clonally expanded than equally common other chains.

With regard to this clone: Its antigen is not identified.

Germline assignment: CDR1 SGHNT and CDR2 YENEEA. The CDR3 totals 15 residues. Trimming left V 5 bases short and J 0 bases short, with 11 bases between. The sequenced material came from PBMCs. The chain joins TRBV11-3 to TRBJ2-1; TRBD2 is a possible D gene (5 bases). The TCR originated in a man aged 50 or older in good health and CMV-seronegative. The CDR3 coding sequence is TGTGCCAGCAGCCCAGATGGGAGCTCCTACAATGAGCAGTTCTTC. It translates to CASSPDGSSYNEQFF. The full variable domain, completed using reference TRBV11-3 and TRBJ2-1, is EAGVVQSPRYKIIEKKQPVAFWCNPISGHNTLYWYLQNLGQGPELLIRYENEEAVDDSQLPKDRFSAERLKGVDSTLKIQPAELGDSAVYLCASSPDGSSYNEQFFGPGTRLTVL.